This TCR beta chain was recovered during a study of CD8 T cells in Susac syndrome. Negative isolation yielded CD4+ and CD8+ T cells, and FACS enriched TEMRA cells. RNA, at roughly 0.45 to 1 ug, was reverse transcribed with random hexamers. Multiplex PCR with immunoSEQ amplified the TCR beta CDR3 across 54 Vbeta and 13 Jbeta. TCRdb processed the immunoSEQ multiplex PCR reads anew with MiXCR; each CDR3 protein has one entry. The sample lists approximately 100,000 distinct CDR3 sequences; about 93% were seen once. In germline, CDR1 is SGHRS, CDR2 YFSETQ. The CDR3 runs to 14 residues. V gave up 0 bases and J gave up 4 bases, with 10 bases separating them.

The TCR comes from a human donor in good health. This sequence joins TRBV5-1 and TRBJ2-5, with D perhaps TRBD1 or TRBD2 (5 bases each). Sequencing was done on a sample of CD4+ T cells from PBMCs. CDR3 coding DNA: TGCGCCAGCAGCTTGGGACGGGGCGGAGAGACCCAGTACTTC. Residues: CASSLGRGGETQYF.